This paragraph covers one T cell receptor beta chain sequence. The sample belongs to a study of T-cell memory formation after mild COVID-19. Trimming removed 4 bases from V and 6 bases from J; junction bases left unmatched: 7. Germline loops: CDR1 KGHDR, CDR2 SFDVKD. CDR3 length: 15 residues. MiXCR, run by TCRdb on the 5' RACE reads, gives a single entry per CDR3 protein. The sample gives a few hundred thousand distinct CDR3 sequences, 25% to 30% of which show up once; roughly 12% is in the top ten. The V call is TRBV24-1, the J call TRBJ2-1, with 8 positions matching TRBD1. The sequenced material came from PBMCs or a T cell subset sorted from them (not recorded which). The origin of this receptor is an adult woman who had mild COVID-19 (a few samples of this study predate the infection). Cell type and time point are not known. As DNA, the CDR3 is TGTGCCACCAGTGACCGCAGGGGGCCGGGCAATGAGCAGTTCTTC. Translating it yields CATSDRRGPGNEQFF.